This TCR beta chain was captured in a study of CD8+ T cells in alopecia areata. Notes on the study in general: Scalp repertoires also include resident alphabeta T cells from normal skin.

In each case, RNA was isolated and then reverse transcribed into cDNA as the sequencing template. Clones were read by immunoSEQ multiplex PCR, and TCRdb kept only the in-frame ones, dropping some. Of a few hundred thousand clones listed, roughly two fifths are singletons. Comments on this clone: Its matching antigen is unknown.

Sample treatment: oral pan-JAK inhibitor, 5-10 mg twice daily. This CDR3 region has 16 residues. Germline lookup yields CDR1 LNHNV and CDR2 YYDKDF (reference sequence). V shed 1 base and J 8 bases; nucleotides not matched to a gene: 6. Specimen: CD4+ T cells sorted from blood, collected between weeks 30 and 35, from a patient treated with tofacitinib. This rearrangement joins TRBV15 to TRBJ1-4; TRBD1 matches at 11 bases. The TCR originated in a human donor with alopecia areata. CDR3 sequence: CATSRVDRGRREKLFF. CDR3 DNA: TGTGCCACCAGCAGAGTGGACAGGGGGCGCCGAGAAAAACTGTTTTTT. Full variable domain (missing parts from reference TRBV15 and TRBJ1-4): DAMVIQNPRYQVTQFGKPVTLSCSQTLNHNVMYWYQQKSSQAPKLLFHYYDKDFNNEADTPDNFQSRRPNTSFCFLDIRSPGLGDTAMYLCATSRVDRGRREKLFFGSGTQLSVL.